The 2 T cell receptor beta chains listed next were all sequenced from one sample in a study of blood T cell repertoires in COVID-19. Assay used: immunoSEQ multiplex PCR; TCRdb lists only in-frame clones, some missing. The table records under 300,000 clones, about 88% of them present only once. The sequencing sample was made of peripheral blood. The receptors shown here come from an older woman with active or convalescent COVID-19.

This rearrangement joins TRBV7-2 to TRBJ2-5; 9 bases match TRBD2. Germline-derived CDR1 and CDR2 are SGHTA and FQGNSA. Germline trimming cut 3 bases from V and 2 bases from J; bases unmatched to any gene: 1. This CDR3 region has 14 residues. CDR3 nucleotide sequence: TGTGCCAGCAGCTTGGCGGGGGGGCAAGAGACCCAGTACTTC. It specifies CASSLAGGQETQYF.

The chain couples TRBV9 to TRBJ1-3, with 7 nucleotides matching TRBD1. CDR3 size: 13 residues. CDR1 is SGDLS, CDR2 YYNGEE, per germline. The trim removed 2 bases at V and 7 bases at J, leaving 3 bases unmatched. The CDR3 loop is CASSVNRGNTIYF. The CDR3 nucleotides are TGTGCCAGCAGCGTTAACAGGGGTAACACCATATATTTT.